This T cell receptor beta chain was obtained from a study of Tregs in tolerant kidney transplant recipients (dated by TCRdb to about 2019). For the wider study: TCRbeta sequencing was used in the study to identify donor-specific regulatory T cells before combined kidney and bone marrow transplantation, and the identified cells were then tracked after transplant. TCRbeta repertoire sequencing was used in 3 healthy controls to compare several methods for expanding Tregs specific for an allogeneic donor. Summary of the overall study and its limitations: The study was limited by small patient numbers, and the findings need validation in larger populations and under other immunosuppression protocols. The most biologically relevant and donor-specific TCRbeta repertoire appeared to be identified by expanding Tregs with activated donor B cells. Biological reproducibility was not directly addressed, though technical replication error appeared minimal.

Unstimulated Tregs (CD4+CD25+CD127-), CD4+ non-Tregs (CD4+CD25-), CD4 and CD8 cells were FACS-sorted from thawed PBMCs. Healthy control blood was obtained either as purchased buffy coats or from healthy volunteers. Healthy control blood was processed to PBMCs by Ficoll density gradient and cryopreserved, and patient PBMCs were collected before and after transplant. Genomic DNA was extracted from sorted cells with the QIAGEN DNeasy Blood and Tissue Kit for TCRbeta CDR3 sequencing. High-throughput TCRbeta CDR3 sequencing, including PCR amplification with bias correction and internal controls, was performed commercially through immunoSEQ. In the authors' own workflow: Unique productive TCRbeta sequences were defined by CDR3 nucleotide sequence where primers matched, otherwise by CDR3 amino acid sequence with Vbeta and Jbeta genes. As a correction for sorting error, sequences shared between sorted populations at a frequency ratio of 2:1 or less were discarded, and the remaining shared sequences were assigned to the higher population. A sequence was defined as donor-reactive if the sequence was expanded at least 5-fold in CFSE-low cells compared with unstimulated cells and had a frequency of at least 0.01% in CFSE-low cells. Repertoire divergence was quantified by Jensen-Shannon divergence calculated from the top 100 TCRbeta sequences ranked by frequency. For any sample with multiple sequencing runs, sorting error was corrected in each run separately before the runs were pooled. The immuneACCESS repertoire file appears here via TCRdb, limited to in-frame rearrangements. These files lack a portion of the clones; in checked studies, under half of the deficit traces to unresolved V genes, and the cause of the others is not known. V and J calls plus clone size are reproduced from that table; the DNA served to infer D and trimming. The sample profile shows approximately 60,000 clones; approximately 82% of them were found once. The ten biggest clones cover less than 5.5% of the sample.

As regards this clone: Its antigen target is currently unknown. Base quality data are lacking; no much larger clone is found one base away.

The sequence derives from a human donor in good health. The sequencing input was CD4+ T cells from blood.

The DNA reads TGCGCCAGCAGCCAGGGTGCAGGGAATTCACCCCTCCACTTT. It is translated as CASSQGAGNSPLHF. Here the chain combines TRBV4-3 and TRBJ1-6; possibly the D gene is TRBD1, per 5 matching bases. The junction shows trimming of 3 bases on V and 7 bases on J, plus 10 bases between the germline ends. CDR1 and CDR2, per the germline V gene, are LGHNA and YSLEER. From cysteine to phenylalanine, the CDR3 is 14 amino acids long. Just CDR3 DNA is preserved here, 42 bases in frame from base 1.